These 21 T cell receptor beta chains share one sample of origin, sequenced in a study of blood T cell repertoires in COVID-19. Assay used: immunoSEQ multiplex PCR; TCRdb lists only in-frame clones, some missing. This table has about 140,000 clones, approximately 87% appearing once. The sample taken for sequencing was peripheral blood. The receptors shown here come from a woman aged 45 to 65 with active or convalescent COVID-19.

CDR3 sequence: CASSQVATGELFF. CDR3 nucleotide sequence: TGTGCCAGCAGCCAAGTAGCCACCGGGGAGCTGTTTTTT. The V gene is TRBV14, the J gene TRBJ2-2; D call uncertain. CDR1 SGHDN and CDR2 FVKESK come from the germline V gene. There are 13 residues in the CDR3. Trimming shortened V by 1 base and J by 4 bases, and 4 bases separated the two germline ends.

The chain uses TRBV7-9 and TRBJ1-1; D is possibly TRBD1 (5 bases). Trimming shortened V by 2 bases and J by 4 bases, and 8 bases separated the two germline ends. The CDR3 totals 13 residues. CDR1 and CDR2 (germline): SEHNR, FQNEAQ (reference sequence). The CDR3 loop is CASSLQGFTEAFF. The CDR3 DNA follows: TGTGCCAGCAGCTTACAGGGTTTCACTGAAGCTTTCTTT. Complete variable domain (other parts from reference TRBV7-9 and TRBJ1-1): DTGVSQNPRHKITKRGQNVTFRCDPISEHNRLYWYRQTLGQGPEFLTYFQNEAQLEKSRLLSDRFSAERPKGSFSTLEIQRTEQGDSAMYLCASSLQGFTEAFFGQGTRLTVV.

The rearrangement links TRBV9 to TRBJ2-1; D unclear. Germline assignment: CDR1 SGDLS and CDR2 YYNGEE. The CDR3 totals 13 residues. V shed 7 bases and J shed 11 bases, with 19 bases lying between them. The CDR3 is CASAQTDEIKQFF. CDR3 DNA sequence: TGTGCCAGCGCCCAGACTGACGAGATTAAGCAGTTCTTC.

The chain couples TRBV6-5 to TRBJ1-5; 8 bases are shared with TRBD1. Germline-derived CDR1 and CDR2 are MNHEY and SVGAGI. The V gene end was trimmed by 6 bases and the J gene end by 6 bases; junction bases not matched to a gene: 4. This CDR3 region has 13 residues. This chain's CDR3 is CASRTGASQPQHF. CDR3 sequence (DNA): TGTGCCAGCAGGACAGGGGCGAGTCAGCCCCAGCATTTT.

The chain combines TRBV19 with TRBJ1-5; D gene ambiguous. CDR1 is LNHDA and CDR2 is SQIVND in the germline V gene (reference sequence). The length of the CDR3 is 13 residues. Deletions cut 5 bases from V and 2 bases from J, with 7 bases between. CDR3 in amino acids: CASSLAGNQPQHF. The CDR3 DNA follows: TGTGCCAGTAGTCTGGCAGGCAATCAGCCCCAGCATTTT.

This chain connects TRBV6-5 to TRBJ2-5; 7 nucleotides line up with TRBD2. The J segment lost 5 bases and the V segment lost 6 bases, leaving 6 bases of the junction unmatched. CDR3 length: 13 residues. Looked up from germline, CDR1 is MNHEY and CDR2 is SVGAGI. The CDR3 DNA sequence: TGTGCCAGCAGACCCACACTAGCGGAGACCCAGTACTTC. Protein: CASRPTLAETQYF.

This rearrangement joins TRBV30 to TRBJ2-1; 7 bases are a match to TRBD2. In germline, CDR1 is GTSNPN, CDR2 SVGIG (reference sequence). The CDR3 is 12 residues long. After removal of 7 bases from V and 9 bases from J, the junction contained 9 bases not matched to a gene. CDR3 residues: CALTDGGVEQFF. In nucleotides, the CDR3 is TGTGCCTTGACAGATGGGGGGGTTGAGCAGTTCTTC.

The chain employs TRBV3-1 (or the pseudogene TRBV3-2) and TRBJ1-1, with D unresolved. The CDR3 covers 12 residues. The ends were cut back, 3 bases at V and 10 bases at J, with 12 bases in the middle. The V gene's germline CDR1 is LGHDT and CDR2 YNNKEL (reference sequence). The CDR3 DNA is TGTGCCAGCAGCCACGAGGTGGGAGGAGCTTTCTTT. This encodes CASSHEVGGAFF.

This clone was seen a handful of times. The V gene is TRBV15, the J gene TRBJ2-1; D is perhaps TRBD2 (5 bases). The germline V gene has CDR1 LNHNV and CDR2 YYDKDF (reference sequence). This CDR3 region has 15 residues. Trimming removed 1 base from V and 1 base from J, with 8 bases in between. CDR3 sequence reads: CATSRVGVSYNEQFF. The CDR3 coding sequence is TGTGCCACCAGCAGAGTCGGGGTATCCTACAATGAGCAGTTCTTC.

In DNA, the CDR3 is TGTGCCTGGAGCGCCGGACAGGGCCACGGAAACACCATATATTTT. The encoded protein is CAWSAGQGHGNTIYF. The rearrangement joins TRBV30 to TRBJ1-3, with 8 bases lining up with TRBD1. Germline CDR1 is GTSNPN and CDR2 is SVGIG (reference sequence). The CDR3 totals 15 residues. The ends lost 3 bases at V and 4 bases at J; junction bases unmatched: 8.

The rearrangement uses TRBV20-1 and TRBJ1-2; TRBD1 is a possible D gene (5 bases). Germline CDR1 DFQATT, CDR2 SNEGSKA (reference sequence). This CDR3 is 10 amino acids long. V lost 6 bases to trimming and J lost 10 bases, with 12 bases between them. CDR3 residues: CSARLGDYTF. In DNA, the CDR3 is TGCAGTGCCAGGCTAGGGGACTACACCTTC.

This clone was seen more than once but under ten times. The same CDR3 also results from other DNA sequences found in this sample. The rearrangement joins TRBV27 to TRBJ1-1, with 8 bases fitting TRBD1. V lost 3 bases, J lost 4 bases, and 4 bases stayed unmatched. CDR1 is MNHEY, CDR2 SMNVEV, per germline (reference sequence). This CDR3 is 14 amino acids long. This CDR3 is CASSFQGARTEAFF. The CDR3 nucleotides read TGTGCCAGCAGTTTCCAGGGGGCGCGCACTGAAGCTTTCTTT.

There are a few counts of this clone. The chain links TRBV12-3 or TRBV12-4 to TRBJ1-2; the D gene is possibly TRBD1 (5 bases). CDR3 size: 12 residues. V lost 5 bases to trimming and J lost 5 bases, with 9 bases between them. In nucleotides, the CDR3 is TGTGCCAGCAGTGGGGCAGCGTATGGCTACACCTTC. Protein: CASSGAAYGYTF.

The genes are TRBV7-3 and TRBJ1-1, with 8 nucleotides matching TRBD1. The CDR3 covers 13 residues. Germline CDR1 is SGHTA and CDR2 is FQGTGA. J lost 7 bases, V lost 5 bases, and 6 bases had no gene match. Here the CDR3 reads CASSPAGQGEAFF. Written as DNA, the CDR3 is TGTGCCAGCAGCCCCGCCGGACAGGGTGAAGCTTTCTTT. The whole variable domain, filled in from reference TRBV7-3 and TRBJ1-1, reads GAGVSQTPSNKVTEKGKYVELRCDPISGHTALYWYRQSLGQGPEFLIYFQGTGAADDSGLPNDRFFAVRPEGSVSTLKIQRTERGDSAVYLCASSPAGQGEAFFGQGTRLTVV.

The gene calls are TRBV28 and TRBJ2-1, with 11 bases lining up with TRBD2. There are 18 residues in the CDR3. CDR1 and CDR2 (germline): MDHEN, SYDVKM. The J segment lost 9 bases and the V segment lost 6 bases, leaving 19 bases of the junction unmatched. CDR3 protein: CASSLGRLAGTRMGEQFF. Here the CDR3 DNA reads TGTGCCAGCAGCTTAGGGAGACTAGCGGGAACCCGAATGGGTGAGCAGTTCTTC. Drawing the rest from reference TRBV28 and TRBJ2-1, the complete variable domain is DVKVTQSSRYLVKRTGEKVFLECVQDMDHENMFWYRQDPGLGLRLIYFSYDVKMKEKGDIPEGYSVSREKKERFSLILESASTNQTSMYLCASSLGRLAGTRMGEQFFGPGTRLTVL.

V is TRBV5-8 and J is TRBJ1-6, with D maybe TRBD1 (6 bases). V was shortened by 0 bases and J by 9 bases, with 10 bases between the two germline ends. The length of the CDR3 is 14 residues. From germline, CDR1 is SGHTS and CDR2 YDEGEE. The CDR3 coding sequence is TGTGCCAGCAGCTTGGGTGACAGGAGTTCACCCCTCCACTTT. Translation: CASSLGDRSSPLHF.

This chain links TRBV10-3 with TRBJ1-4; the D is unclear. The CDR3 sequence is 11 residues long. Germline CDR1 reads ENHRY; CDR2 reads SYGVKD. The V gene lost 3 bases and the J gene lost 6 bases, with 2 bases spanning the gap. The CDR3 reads CAISDDEKLFF. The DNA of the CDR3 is TGTGCCATCAGTGACGATGAAAAACTGTTTTTT.

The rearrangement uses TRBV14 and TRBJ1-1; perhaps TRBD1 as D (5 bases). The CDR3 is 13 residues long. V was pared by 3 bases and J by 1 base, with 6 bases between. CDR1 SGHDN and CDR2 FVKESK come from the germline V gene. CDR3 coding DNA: TGTGCCAGCAGCCAGCAGGGGAACACTGAAGCTTTCTTT. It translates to CASSQQGNTEAFF.

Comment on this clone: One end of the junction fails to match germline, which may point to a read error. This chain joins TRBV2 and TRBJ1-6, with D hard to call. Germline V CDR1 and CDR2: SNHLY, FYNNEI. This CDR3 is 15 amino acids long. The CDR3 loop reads CASSVGLSFNSPLHF. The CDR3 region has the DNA TGTGCCAGCAGTGTCGGGTTATCCTTTAATTCACCCCTCCACTTT.

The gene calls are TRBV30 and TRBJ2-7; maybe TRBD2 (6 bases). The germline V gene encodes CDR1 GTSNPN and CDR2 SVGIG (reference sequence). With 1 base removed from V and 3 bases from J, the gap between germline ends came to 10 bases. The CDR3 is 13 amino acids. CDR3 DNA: TGTGCCTGGAGTGGGGACTGGTTCTACGAGCAGTACTTC. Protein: CAWSGDWFYEQYF.

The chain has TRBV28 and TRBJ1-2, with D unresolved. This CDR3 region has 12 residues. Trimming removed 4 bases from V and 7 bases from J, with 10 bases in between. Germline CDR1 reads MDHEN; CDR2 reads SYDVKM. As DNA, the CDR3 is TGTGCCAGCAGTTCACCCCAGGCTGGCTACACCTTC. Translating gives CASSSPQAGYTF.